This TCR beta chain was recovered during a study of metastatic and nonmetastatic thyroid tumors. There were no patients who had received any treatment before thyroid surgery. The study, taken as a whole, reports: The reported finding was significantly higher TCR beta diversity in malignant thyroid tumors relative to benign nodules, in blood and tumor.

Worth noting for this clone: Its antigen is not identified.

Via MiXCR, TCRdb re-called the PCR reads. The sample has around 28,000 clones, 30% seen once. V gave up 8 bases and J gave up 4 bases, with 20 bases separating them. CDR1 is LGHDT and CDR2 is YNNKEL in the germline V gene (reference sequence). The CDR3 loop spans 16 amino acids. The rearrangement uses TRBV3-1 and TRBJ2-2, with a weak D call TRBD2 (7 bases). This clonotype was obtained from a female donor with papillary thyroid cancer or a benign thyroid nodule (not recorded which). Some clones in this sample may be carry-over from other donors' samples. Sequencing input: blood. The CDR3 loop is CASSTGGGGGTGELFF. Here the CDR3 DNA reads TGTGCCAGCTCTACCGGGGGAGGGGGAGGCACCGGGGAGCTGTTTTTT.